This TCR beta chain was captured by sequencing in a study of shared clonotypes between healthy human individuals. A word on this clone: Its antigen is still unknown. The same CDR3 can be traced to other DNA sequences in this sample.

CDR1 and CDR2 (germline): LNHNV, YYDKDF (reference sequence). The CDR3 runs 13 residues. The V and J ends lost 0 bases and 2 bases respectively, with 4 bases between them. A split of CD4+ cells into CD45RA+ naive and CD45RA-negative memory subsets was performed. Study processing details: As immunoSEQ supplied junction-only sequences (without quality scores), filtering differed. Measured with immunoSEQ multiplex PCR; TCRdb has only the in-frame clones, and not every one. The D gene and trimming were derived from the DNA, and the V and J assignments and clone size from that table. The data contain millions of clones, around 95% of them singletons. Study-wide points: Sorted-subset samples were not fully sequenced, rarefaction indicated.

What was sequenced was naive CD4+ T cells sorted from blood. Described subset: CD45RA+ positively selected. The sequence came from a man younger than 35 in good health. The J gene is TRBJ1-1, the V gene TRBV15; D uncertain. This chain's CDR3 is CATSRDRNTEAFF. The CDR3 DNA reads as TGTGCCACCAGCAGAGATCGAAACACTGAAGCTTTCTTT.